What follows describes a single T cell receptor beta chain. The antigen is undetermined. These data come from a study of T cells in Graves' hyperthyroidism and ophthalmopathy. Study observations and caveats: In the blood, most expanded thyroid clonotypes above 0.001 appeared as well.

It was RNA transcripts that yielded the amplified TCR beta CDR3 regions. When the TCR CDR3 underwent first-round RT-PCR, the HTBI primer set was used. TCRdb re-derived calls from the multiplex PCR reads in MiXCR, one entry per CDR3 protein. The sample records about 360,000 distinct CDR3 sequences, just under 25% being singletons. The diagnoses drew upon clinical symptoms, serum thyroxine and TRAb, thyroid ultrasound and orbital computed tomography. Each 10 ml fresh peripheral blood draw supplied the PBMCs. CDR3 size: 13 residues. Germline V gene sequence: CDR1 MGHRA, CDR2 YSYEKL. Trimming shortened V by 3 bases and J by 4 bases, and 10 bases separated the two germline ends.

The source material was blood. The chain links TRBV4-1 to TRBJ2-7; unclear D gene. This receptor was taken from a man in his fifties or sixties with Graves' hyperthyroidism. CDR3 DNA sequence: TGCGCCAGCAGCCATTACGGCAGTTACGAGCAGTACTTC. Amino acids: CASSHYGSYEQYF.